This TCR beta chain originates from a study of blood T cells in healthy people across ages (dated by TCRdb to the mid-2010s). Study-wide context: In model experiments, template switching captured about one uniquely barcoded TCR beta cDNA molecule for every two T cells. Age-related changes in TCR beta repertoire diversity were measured in the study by deep sequencing normalized with unique cDNA molecular identifiers. The donors were divided into four age groups: young (average roughly 15 years), middle-aged (about 40), aged (approximately 64) and long-lived (around 87). Two additional independent replicas of 1 million unique cDNA reads from the same blood draw were analyzed for two donors (one aged 18 to 30 and one aged 80 or older). To avoid experimental bias, donors of different ages were distributed randomly across sequencing lanes.

General conclusions and limits of the study: Because donor CMV infection status was unknown, age-related changes in expanded clonotypes were potentially confounded. As age increased, observed TCR beta diversity per million T cells dropped in a roughly linear way, and a significant reduction was already evident by age 40. The percentage of naive T cells measured by flow cytometry correlated strongly with observed TCR beta diversity. The long-lived group showed more naive CD4+ T cells, fewer expanded clones and increased TCR diversity than the aged group, suggesting age selection. Estimates of total diversity based on one million sequenced T cells were regarded as lower bounds and as underestimates. Conclusive comparison of naive and antigen-experienced compartments was prevented by the profiling of bulk unsorted PBMCs.

The 39 donors, aged 6 to 90 years, were systemically healthy Caucasian individuals from Russia. Ten milliliters of peripheral blood were drawn from each donor into EDTA-treated Vacutainer tubes. PBMCs were isolated by Ficoll-Paque density-gradient centrifugation, with at least 6 million obtained per sample. Trizol reagent was used to extract total RNA from the PBMCs, yielding at least 6 micrograms per sample. The percentages of naive CD45RAhigh/CD27high T cells were determined by flow cytometry on a PBMC aliquot from every donor. This clonotype has just a few counts. Its recognized antigen is unknown. No qualities accompany the bases; no much larger clone lies one base away. Compared with germline, V lacks 6 bases and J lacks 3 bases; bases without a gene match: 4. Looking up the germline V gene yields CDR1 MNHNS and CDR2 SASEGT. The CDR3 spans 14 residues, from the cysteine through the phenylalanine. Only CDR3 DNA remains: 42 bases, in frame from the first base.

Library generation was performed with 5' RACE. A second roughly 6 to 11 cycle PCR used a sample-barcoded 5' primer and a J-beta primer mix. A template-switch 5' adaptor carrying 12 random nucleotides introduced a unique molecular identifier onto each TCR beta cDNA molecule. Each sample yielded at least 2.5 million CDR3-containing paired-end reads. All of the RNA was converted into first-strand cDNA using the Mint cDNA synthesis kit, with a TRBC-specific oligonucleotide serving as the primer. Following uracil-DNA glycosylase treatment, a first 18-cycle PCR with universal primers M1SS and BC2_uni_R was performed on all cDNA. The original pipeline was this. For normalization, 1 million high-quality reads were randomly selected from each sample, with every read carrying a distinct molecular identifier. Instead of being binned into consensus sequences, reads that shared molecular identifiers were thrown out. CDR3 identification, clonotype clustering and error correction used MiTCR with a Q25 quality threshold and the strictest error-elimination algorithm. A nonparametric unseen species model with Euler transformation was used to estimate a lower bound on total TCR beta diversity. TCRdb handled the public reads itself, with Q25 trimming in fastp and clone calling in MiXCR, and kept productive beta chains. One record per CDR3 amino acid sequence lists the most common genes and DNA. V and J calls and clone size were set by TCRdb, not the authors. In this sample the table shows 1,800,000 or so distinct CDR3 sequences, about two fifths of which occur a single time. 20% to 25% of the sample is in the top ten clones.

The chain joins TRBV6-1 to TRBJ2-3, and TRBD1 matches 9 of the central bases. The specimen sequenced was blood. The sequence was collected from a human donor in good health. The DNA is TGTGCCAGCAGGGAGGGACAGGGTACAGATACGCAGTATTTT. It is translated as CASREGQGTDTQYF.